This T cell receptor beta chain is drawn from a study of early T cells in non-severe SARS-CoV-2 infection. This CDR3 is built from 15 residues. Between the trimmed V and J ends, which lost 4 bases and 1 base, there was a span of 10 bases. Germline lookup yields CDR1 SNHLY and CDR2 FYNNEI. By frequency in the sample, this clonotype is large (0.1 to 1%). TCRdb itself ran the 5' RACE reads through MiXCR, one entry per CDR3 protein. The table lists about 20,000 distinct CDR3 sequences, about 4.3% of them singletons. This rearrangement joins TRBV2 to TRBJ1-4, with no clear D. The clonotype was recovered from an adult who was a healthcare worker with PCR-confirmed SARS-CoV-2 infection or an uninfected control (not recorded which). The sequencing sample was made of whole blood. For the CDR3, the DNA is TGTGCCAGCAGTGTTCTCGGGATAACTAATGAAAAACTGTTTTTT. It codes for CASSVLGITNEKLFF.